These 6 T cell receptor beta chains came from one sample sequenced in a study of cytomegalovirus exposure and HLA in healthy donors. The PCR employed 60 Vbeta primers together with 13 Jbeta primers. Sequencing was performed with immunoSEQ multiplex PCR; in TCRdb, only in-frame clones are kept and a portion is missing. The table lists 140,000 to 150,000 clones, 70% to 80% of them singletons, with around 2.5% in the top ten. The source material was PBMCs. Receptors originate from a woman under 30 in good health and CMV-seropositive.

CDR3 nucleotides: TGTGCCAGCAGCTTGGACTCGCTTGATACGCAGTATTTT. Its translation: CASSLDSLDTQYF. V usage is TRBV5-4 and J usage is TRBJ2-3; D unclear. Trimming pared 0 bases from V and 6 bases from J, leaving 8 bases between. The CDR3 totals 13 residues. Germline CDR1 SGHNT, CDR2 YYREEE (reference sequence).

The V call is TRBV5-4, the J call TRBJ1-6, with D maybe TRBD1 (6 bases). CDR1 is SGHNT and CDR2 is YYREEE in the germline V gene (reference sequence). The V and J ends lost 5 bases and 7 bases respectively, with 16 bases between them. The CDR3 is 15 residues long. CDR3 residues: CASRGRGGRNSPLHF. The CDR3 region has the DNA TGTGCCAGCAGGGGGCGGGGGGGCAGGAATTCACCCCTCCACTTT.

This clone appeared once. CDR3 loop: CASSQNGQDLYNEQFF. In DNA form, the CDR3 reads TGCGCCAGCAGCCAGAACGGACAGGATTTATACAATGAGCAGTTCTTC. V usage is TRBV4-3 and J usage is TRBJ2-1, with 7 bases lining up with TRBD1. Per the germline V gene, CDR1 is LGHNA and CDR2 is YSLEER. Trimming removed 3 bases from V and 4 bases from J; junction bases left unmatched: 9. The CDR3 length is 16 residues.

The J gene is TRBJ1-2, the V gene TRBV29-1; maybe TRBD1 (5 bases). This CDR3 has 11 amino acids. Per germline, CDR1 SQVTM and CDR2 ANQGSEA. The V and J ends lost 7 bases and 3 bases respectively, with 9 bases between them. CDR3 residues: CSDRRDYGYTF. The CDR3, as DNA: TGCAGCGACCGCAGGGACTATGGCTACACCTTC.

This clone was detected a few times. This rearrangement joins TRBV11-2 to TRBJ1-4; 8 bases fit TRBD1. The V and J ends lost 5 bases and 8 bases, in that order; junction bases with no gene match: 13. The CDR3 totals 16 residues. CDR1 is SGHAT and CDR2 is FQNNGV in the germline V gene. CDR3 loop: CASSLPPRTGREKLFF. The CDR3 bases are TGTGCCAGCAGCCTACCGCCCCGGACAGGGAGGGAAAAACTGTTTTTT.

The chain joins TRBV5-6 to TRBJ2-1; D possibly corresponds to TRBD1 (6 bases). The CDR3 length is 17 residues. V was shortened by 3 bases and J by 2 bases, with 18 bases between the two germline ends. From germline, CDR1 is SGHDT and CDR2 YYEEEE. The DNA for the CDR3 is TGTGCCAGCAGCTCGGTGTTCGGACAGCACCCCTACAATGAGCAGTTCTTC. This gives the protein CASSSVFGQHPYNEQFF.